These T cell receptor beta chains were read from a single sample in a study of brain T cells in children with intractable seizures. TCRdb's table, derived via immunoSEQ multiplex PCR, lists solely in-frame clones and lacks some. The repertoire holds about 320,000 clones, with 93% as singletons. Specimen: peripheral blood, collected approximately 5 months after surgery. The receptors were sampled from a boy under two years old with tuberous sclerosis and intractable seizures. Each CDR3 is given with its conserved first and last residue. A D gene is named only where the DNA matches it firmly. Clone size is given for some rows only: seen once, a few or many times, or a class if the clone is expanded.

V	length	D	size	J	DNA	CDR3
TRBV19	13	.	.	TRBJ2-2	TGTGCCAGTAGTATACAGAACACCGGGGAGCTGTTTTTT	CASSIQNTGELFF
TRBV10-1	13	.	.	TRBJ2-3	TGCGCCAGCAGTGCGGGTAGCAGAGATACGCAGTATTTT	CASSAGSRDTQYF
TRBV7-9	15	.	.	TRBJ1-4	TGTGCCAGCAGCCTCGGGCCCATGGTTGGTGAAAAACTGTTTTTT	CASSLGPMVGEKLFF
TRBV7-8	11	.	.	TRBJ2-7	TGTGCCAGCAGCCCCCTCTACGAGCAGTACTTC	CASSPLYEQYF
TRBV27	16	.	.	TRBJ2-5	TGTGCCAGCAGTTACGACGCACGGACAGCTCAAGAGACCCAGTACTTC	CASSYDARTAQETQYF
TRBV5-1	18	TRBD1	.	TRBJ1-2	TGCGCCAGCAGCTTAATGAGGGGTTTGACAGGGACTAACTATGGCTACACCTTC	CASSLMRGLTGTNYGYTF
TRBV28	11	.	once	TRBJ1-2	TGTGCCAGCGGGGGTCTGAGTGGCTACACCTTC	CASGGLSGYTF
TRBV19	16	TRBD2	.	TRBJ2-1	TGTGCCAGTAGTATCTTGGGGACTAGCGTATACAATGAGCAGTTCTTC	CASSILGTSVYNEQFF
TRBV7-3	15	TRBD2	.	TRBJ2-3	TGTGCCAGCAGGTCTAGCGGAGGGACCACAGATACGCAGTATTTT	CASRSSGGTTDTQYF
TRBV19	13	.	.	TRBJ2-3	TGTGCCAGTAGTGGACTAAGCACAGATACGCAGTATTTT	CASSGLSTDTQYF
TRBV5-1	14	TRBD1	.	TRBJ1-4	TGCGCCAGCAGTCCGGACAGGATCAATGAAAAACTGTTTTTT	CASSPDRINEKLFF
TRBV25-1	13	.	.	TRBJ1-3	TGTGCCAGCAGTGACAGGTCTGGAAACACCATATATTTT	CASSDRSGNTIYF
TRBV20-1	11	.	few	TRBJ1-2	TGCAGTGTGCGGGGGCGTAGTGGCTACACCTTC	CSVRGRSGYTF
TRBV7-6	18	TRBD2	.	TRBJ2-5	TGTGCCAGCAGCTTGTGGACGATTAGCGGGGGGGAGGAGGAGACCCAGTACTTC	CASSLWTISGGEEETQYF
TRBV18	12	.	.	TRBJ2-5	TGTGCCAGCTCCCTGTACCAAGAGACCCAGTACTTC	CASSLYQETQYF
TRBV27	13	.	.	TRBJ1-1	TGTGCCAGCAGTTTCGCTGGAGGCACTGAAGCTTTCTTT	CASSFAGGTEAFF
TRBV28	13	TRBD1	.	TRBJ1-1	TGTGCCAGCGGTGATGACAGGGTAACTGAAGCTTTCTTT	CASGDDRVTEAFF
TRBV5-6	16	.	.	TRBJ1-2	TGTGCCAGCAGCTTGGTGGGGAGCCAGGGAGGCTATGGCTACACCTTC	CASSLVGSQGGYGYTF
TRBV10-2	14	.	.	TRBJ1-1	TGCGCCAGCAGCGAACGACTCGGGACAAACGAAGCTTTCTTT	CASSERLGTNEAFF
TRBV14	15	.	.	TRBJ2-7	TGTGCCAGCAGCCCCCACAGGTTTAGCTCCTACGAGCAGTACTTC	CASSPHRFSSYEQYF
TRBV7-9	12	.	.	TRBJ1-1	TGTGCCAGCAGCCCCCTCGGGATGGAAGCTTTCTTT	CASSPLGMEAFF
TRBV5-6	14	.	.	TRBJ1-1	TGTGCCAGCAGCTTCGGTCCCGGGGACACTGAAGCTTTCTTT	CASSFGPGDTEAFF
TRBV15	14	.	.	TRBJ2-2	TGTGCCACCAGCAGAGATACGTGGGATCGGGAGCTGTTTTTT	CATSRDTWDRELFF
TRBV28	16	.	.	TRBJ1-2	TGTGCCAGCAGCCTAGAGCACTTTGTGTCGGGCTATGGCTACACCTTC	CASSLEHFVSGYGYTF
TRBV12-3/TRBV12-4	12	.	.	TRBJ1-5	TGTGCCAGCAACAAAGAGAATCAGCCCCAGCATTTT	CASNKENQPQHF
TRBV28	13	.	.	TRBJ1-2	TGTGCCAGCAGTACCCATGAAGGGTATGGCTACACCTTC	CASSTHEGYGYTF
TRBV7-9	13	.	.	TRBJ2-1	TGTGCCAGCAGCTTGGACAATTACAATGAGCAGTTCTTC	CASSLDNYNEQFF
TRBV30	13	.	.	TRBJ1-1	TGTGCCTGGAGAGTAGACAGGTACACTGAAGCTTTCTTT	CAWRVDRYTEAFF
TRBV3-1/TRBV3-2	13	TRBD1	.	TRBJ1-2	TGTGCCAGCAGACCCGACAGGGACCATGGCTACACCTTC	CASRPDRDHGYTF
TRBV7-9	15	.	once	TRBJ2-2	TGTGCCAGCAGCTTACACAGCTCGAACACCGGGGAGCTGTTTTTT	CASSLHSSNTGELFF
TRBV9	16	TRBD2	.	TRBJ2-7	TGTGCCAGCAGCGTAGCTCCGGGCGGGAGGGCATACGAGCAGTACTTC	CASSVAPGGRAYEQYF
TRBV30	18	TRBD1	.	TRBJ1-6	TGTGCCTGGAGTGCGGACAGGGGTCCAAGCTCCTATAATTCACCCCTCCACTTT	CAWSADRGPSSYNSPLHF
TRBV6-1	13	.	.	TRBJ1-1	TGTGCCAGCAGTGAAGGGTCCTTCAGTGAAGCTTTCTTT	CASSEGSFSEAFF
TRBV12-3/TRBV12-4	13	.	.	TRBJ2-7	TGTGCCAGCAGTTTCGGTTTTACCTACGAGCAGTACTTC	CASSFGFTYEQYF
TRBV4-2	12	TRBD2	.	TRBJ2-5	TGTGCCAGCAGCCAGGGAGGGGAGACCCAGTACTTC	CASSQGGETQYF
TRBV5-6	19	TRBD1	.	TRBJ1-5	TGTGCCAGCAGCTCCTTCCTCATGATGGACAGGGGTAGCAATCAGCCCCAGCATTTT	CASSSFLMMDRGSNQPQHF
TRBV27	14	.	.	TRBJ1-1	TGTGCCAGCAGTTTCCGGAGTAAGGGCACTGAAGCTTTCTTT	CASSFRSKGTEAFF
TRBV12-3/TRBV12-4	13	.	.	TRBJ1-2	TGTGCCAGCAGCGGACGTAATAACTATGGCTACACCTTC	CASSGRNNYGYTF
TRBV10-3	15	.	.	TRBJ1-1	TGTGCCATCAGTGAGTCACTCGCAGAGAACACTGAAGCTTTCTTT	CAISESLAENTEAFF
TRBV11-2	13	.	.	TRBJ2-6	TGTGCCAGCAGCGCGTCTGGGGCCAACGTCCTGACTTTC	CASSASGANVLTF
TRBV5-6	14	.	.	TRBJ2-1	TGTGCCAGCAGCTTGGTTGGTTCGCAGAATGAGCAGTTCTTC	CASSLVGSQNEQFF
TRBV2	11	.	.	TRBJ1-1	TGTGCCAGGGGCCAGAACACTGAAGCTTTCTTT	CARGQNTEAFF
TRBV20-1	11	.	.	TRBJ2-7	TGCAGTGCTAGGGTCTCCTACGAGCAGTACTTC	CSARVSYEQYF
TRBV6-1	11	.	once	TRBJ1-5	TGTGCCAGCAGTGAAAACCAGCCCCAGCATTTT	CASSENQPQHF
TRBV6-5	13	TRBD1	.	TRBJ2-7	TGTGCCAGCAGTCTGACAGGGTCCTACGAGCAGTACTTC	CASSLTGSYEQYF
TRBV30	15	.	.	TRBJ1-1	TGTGCCTGGAGTGTAGGCCCCCGGGTAGCCACTGAAGCTTTCTTT	CAWSVGPRVATEAFF
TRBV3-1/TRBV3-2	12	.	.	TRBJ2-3	TGTGCCAGCAGCCAAGACCCAGATACGCAGTATTTT	CASSQDPDTQYF
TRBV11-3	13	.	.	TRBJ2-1	TGTGCCAGCAGCTTAGTTCACGGCAATGAGCAGTTCTTC	CASSLVHGNEQFF
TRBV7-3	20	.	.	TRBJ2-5	TGTGCCAGCAGCTTAGGGCCCCGGGGCGGACGCCTCCCCGTCCAAGAGACCCAGTACTTC	CASSLGPRGGRLPVQETQYF
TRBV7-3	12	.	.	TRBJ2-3	TGTGCCAGCAGCCCTCCCGGGGATACGCAGTATTTT	CASSPPGDTQYF
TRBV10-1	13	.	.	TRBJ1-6	TGCGCCAGCAGTGAGAAGGGGGATTCACCCCTCCACTTT	CASSEKGDSPLHF
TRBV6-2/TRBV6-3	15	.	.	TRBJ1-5	TGTGCCAGCAGTCTGAATGGTAGGAGCAATCAGCCCCAGCATTTT	CASSLNGRSNQPQHF
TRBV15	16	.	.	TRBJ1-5	TGTGCCACCAGCACCGGACATTACAATAGCAATCAGCCCCAGCATTTT	CATSTGHYNSNQPQHF
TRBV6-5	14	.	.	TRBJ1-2	TGTGCCAGCAGTTACTCGTCCTCCGACTATGGCTACACCTTC	CASSYSSSDYGYTF
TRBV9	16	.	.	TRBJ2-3	TGTGCCAGCAGCCCCATTAGCGCCCCGGGCACAGATACGCAGTATTTT	CASSPISAPGTDTQYF
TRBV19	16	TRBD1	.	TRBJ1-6	TGTGCCAGTATGGGACAGGGCAGCTCCTATAATTCACCCCTCCACTTT	CASMGQGSSYNSPLHF
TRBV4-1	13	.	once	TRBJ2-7	TGCGCCAGCAGCCAAGATCGGGGCTACGAGCAGTACTTC	CASSQDRGYEQYF